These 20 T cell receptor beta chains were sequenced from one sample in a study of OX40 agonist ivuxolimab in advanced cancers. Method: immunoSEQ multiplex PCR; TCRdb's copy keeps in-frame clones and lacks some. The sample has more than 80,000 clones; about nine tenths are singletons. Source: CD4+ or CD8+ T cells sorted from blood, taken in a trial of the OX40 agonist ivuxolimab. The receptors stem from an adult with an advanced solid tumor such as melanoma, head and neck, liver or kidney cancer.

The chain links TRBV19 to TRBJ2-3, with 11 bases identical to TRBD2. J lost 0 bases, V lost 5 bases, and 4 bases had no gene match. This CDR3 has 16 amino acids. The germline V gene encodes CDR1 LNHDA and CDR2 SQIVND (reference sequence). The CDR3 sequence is CASSARLAGSTDTQYF. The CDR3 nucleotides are TGTGCCAGTAGTGCCCGACTAGCGGGAAGCACAGATACGCAGTATTTT.

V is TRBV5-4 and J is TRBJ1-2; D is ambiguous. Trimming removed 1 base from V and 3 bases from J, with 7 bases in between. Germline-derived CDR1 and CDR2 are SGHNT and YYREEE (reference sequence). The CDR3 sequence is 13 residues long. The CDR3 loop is CASSLRDYYGYTF. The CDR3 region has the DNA TGTGCCAGCAGCTTGAGGGATTACTATGGCTACACCTTC. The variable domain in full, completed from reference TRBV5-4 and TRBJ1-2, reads ETGVTQSPTHLIKTRGQQVTLRCSSQSGHNTVSWYQQALGQGPQFIFQYYREEENGRGNFPPRFSGLQFPNYSSELNVNALELDDSALYLCASSLRDYYGYTFGSGTRLTVV.

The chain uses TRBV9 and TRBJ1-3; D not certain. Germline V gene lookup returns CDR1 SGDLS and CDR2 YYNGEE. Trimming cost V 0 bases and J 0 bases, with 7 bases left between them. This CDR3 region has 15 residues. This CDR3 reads CASSVGGSSGNTIYF. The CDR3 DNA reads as TGTGCCAGCAGCGTAGGGGGAAGCTCTGGAAACACCATATATTTT.

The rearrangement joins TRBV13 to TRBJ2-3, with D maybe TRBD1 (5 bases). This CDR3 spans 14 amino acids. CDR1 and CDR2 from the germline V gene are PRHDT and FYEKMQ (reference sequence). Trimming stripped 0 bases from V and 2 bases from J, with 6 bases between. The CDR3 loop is CASSLGTVTDTQYF. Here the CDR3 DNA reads TGTGCCAGCAGCTTAGGGACAGTCACAGATACGCAGTATTTT.

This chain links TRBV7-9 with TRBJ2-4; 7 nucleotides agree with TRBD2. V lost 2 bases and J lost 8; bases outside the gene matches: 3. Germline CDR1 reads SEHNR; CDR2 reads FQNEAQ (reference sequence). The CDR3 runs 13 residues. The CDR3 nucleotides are TGTGCCAGCAGCTTATGGGCGGGGGACATTCAGTACTTC. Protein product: CASSLWAGDIQYF.

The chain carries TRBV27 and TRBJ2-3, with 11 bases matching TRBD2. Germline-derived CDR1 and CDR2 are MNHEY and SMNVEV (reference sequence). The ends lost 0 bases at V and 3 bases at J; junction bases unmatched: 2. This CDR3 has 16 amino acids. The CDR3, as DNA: TGTGCCAGCAGTTTATCCCGACTAGCGGGGACAGATACGCAGTATTTT. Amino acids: CASSLSRLAGTDTQYF.

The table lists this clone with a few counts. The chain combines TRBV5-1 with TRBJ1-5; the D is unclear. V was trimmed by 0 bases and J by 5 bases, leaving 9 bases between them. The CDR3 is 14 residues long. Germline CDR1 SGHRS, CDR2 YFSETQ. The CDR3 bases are TGCGCCAGCAGCTTGGAAGGTTTACATCAGCCCCAGCATTTT. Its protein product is CASSLEGLHQPQHF. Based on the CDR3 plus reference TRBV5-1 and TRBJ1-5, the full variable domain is KAGVTQTPRYLIKTRGQQVTLSCSPISGHRSVSWYQQTPGQGLQFLFEYFSETQRNKGNFPGRFSGRQFSNSRSEMNVSTLELGDSALYLCASSLEGLHQPQHFGDGTRLSIL.

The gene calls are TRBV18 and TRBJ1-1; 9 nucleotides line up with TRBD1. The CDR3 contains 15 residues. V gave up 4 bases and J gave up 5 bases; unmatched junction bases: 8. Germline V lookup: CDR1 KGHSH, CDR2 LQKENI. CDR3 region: CASSLTGGRGTEAFF. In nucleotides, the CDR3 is TGTGCCAGCTCACTAACAGGGGGCCGAGGGACTGAAGCTTTCTTT.

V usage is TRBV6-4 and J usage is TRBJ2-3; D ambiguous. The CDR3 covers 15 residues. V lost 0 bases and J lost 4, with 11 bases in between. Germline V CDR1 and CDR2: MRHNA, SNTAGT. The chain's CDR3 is CASSDSEGFSDTQYF. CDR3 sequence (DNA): TGTGCCAGCAGTGACTCAGAAGGTTTTTCAGATACGCAGTATTTT.

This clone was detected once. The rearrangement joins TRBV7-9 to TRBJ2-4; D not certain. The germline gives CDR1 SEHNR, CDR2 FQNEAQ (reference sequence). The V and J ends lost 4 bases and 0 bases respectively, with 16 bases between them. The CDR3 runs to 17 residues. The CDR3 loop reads CASSSAEVRLAKNIQYF. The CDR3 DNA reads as TGTGCCAGCAGCTCAGCAGAGGTACGATTAGCCAAAAACATTCAGTACTTC.

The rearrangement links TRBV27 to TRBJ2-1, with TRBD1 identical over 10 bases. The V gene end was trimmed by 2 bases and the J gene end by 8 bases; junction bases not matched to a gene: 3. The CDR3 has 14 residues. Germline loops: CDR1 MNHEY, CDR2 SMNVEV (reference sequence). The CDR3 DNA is TGTGCCAGCAGTTTAGGGGACAGGGGTCATGAGCAGTTCTTC. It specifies CASSLGDRGHEQFF.

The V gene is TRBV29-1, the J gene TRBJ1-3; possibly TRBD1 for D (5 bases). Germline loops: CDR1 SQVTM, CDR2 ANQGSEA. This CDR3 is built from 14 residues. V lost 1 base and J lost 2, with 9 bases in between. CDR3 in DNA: TGCAGCGTTGAAGTTCGGGGACCTGGAAACACCATATATTTT. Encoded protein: CSVEVRGPGNTIYF.

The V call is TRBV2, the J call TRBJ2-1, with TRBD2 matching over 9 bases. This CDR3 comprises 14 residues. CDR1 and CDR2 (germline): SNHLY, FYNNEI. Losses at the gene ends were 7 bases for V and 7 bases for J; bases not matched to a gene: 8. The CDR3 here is CASTSRGGLNEQFF. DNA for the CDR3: TGTGCCAGCACCTCGCGGGGGGGCCTAAATGAGCAGTTCTTC.

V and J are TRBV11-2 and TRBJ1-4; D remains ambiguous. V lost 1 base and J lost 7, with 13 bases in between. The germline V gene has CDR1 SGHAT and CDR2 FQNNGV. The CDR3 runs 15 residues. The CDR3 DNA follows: TGTGCCAGCAGCTTAGTAGTCCAAGCCGGTGAAAAACTGTTTTTT. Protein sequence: CASSLVVQAGEKLFF.

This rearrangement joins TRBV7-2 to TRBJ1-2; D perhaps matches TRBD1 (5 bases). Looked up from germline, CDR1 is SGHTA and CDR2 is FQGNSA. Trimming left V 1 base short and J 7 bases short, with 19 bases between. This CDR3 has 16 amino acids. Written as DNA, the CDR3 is TGTGCCAGCAGCTTAGTGGGCTCCGTTGGGACCCTTGGCTACACCTTC. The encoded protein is CASSLVGSVGTLGYTF.

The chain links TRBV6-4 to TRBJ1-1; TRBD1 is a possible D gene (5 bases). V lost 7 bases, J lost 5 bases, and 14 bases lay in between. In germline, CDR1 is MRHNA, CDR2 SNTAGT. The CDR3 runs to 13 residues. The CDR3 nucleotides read TGTGCCAGCAAGGACACCCTAGGGACTGAAGCTTTCTTT. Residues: CASKDTLGTEAFF.

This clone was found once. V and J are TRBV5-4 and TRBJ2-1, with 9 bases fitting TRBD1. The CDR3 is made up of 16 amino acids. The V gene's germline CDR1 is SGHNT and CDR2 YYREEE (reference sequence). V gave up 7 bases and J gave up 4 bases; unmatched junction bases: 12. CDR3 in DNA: TGTGCCAGCGGGGACAGGGCCATCGGGACTTACAATGAGCAGTTCTTC. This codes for CASGDRAIGTYNEQFF.

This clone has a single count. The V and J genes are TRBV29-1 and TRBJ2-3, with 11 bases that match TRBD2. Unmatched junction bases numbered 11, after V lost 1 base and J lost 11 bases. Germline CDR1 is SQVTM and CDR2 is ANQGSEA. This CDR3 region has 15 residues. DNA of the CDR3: TGCAGCGTTGAAGTGGCTAGCGGGGGGAGGTTGGGGCAGTATTTT. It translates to CSVEVASGGRLGQYF.

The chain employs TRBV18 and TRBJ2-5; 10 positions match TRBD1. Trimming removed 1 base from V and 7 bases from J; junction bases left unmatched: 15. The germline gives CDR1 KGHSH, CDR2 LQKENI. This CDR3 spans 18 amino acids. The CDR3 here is CASSPQMSRDRGYGTQYF. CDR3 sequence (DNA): TGTGCCAGCTCACCACAGATGTCCCGGGACAGGGGATATGGGACCCAGTACTTC.

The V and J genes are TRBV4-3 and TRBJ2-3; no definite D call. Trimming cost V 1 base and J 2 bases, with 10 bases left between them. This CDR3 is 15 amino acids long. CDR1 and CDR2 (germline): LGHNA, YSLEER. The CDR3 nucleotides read TGCGCCAGCAGCCAAGGGTCACTTTACACAGATACGCAGTATTTT. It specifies CASSQGSLYTDTQYF.